This T cell receptor (beta chain) emerged from a study of cytomegalovirus exposure and HLA in healthy donors. Study-wide results and limits: Later work associated 16,951 TCR beta sequences with HLA alleles at 0.05 false discovery rate.

The PCR had 60 Vbeta and 13 Jbeta primers. Assay: immunoSEQ multiplex PCR; the TCRdb copy retains only in-frame clones and omits some. In the table there are 150,000 to 200,000 clones, about 81% of which are singletons. The V gene lost 7 bases and the J gene lost 3 bases, with 10 bases spanning the gap. CDR3 length: 13 residues. CDR1 SNHLY and CDR2 FYNNEI come from the germline V gene. At collection, donors were nominally healthy, but unrecorded immune exposures were probable. As concerns this clone: Its antigen is not identified.

The sequenced material came from PBMCs. The J gene is TRBJ1-5, the V gene TRBV2; D is perhaps TRBD1 (6 bases). This receptor was identified in a man aged 18-30 years in good health and CMV-seronegative. CDR3: CASMTGINQPQHF. CDR3 sequence (DNA): TGTGCCAGCATGACAGGTATCAATCAGCCCCAGCATTTT.